The 4 T cell receptor beta chains below were found in one sample sequenced in a study of breast tumors, draining lymph nodes, adjacent tissues. TCRdb recomputed calls from the multiplex PCR reads with MiXCR, one row per CDR3 protein. The sample contains 250,000 or so distinct CDR3 sequences, roughly 30% of which appear only once. Axillary draining lymph nodes of breast cancer patients supplied the node samples. Sequenced material: axillary lymph node tissue. These receptors were obtained from a female donor with breast cancer. Some clones in this sample may be carry-over from other donors' samples.

This sequence joins TRBV20-1 and TRBJ2-7, with a tentative D call TRBD1 (6 bases). The germline V gene has CDR1 DFQATT and CDR2 SNEGSKA (reference sequence). CDR3 size: 12 residues. Trimming removed 3 bases from V and 4 bases from J, with 10 bases in between. The DNA of the CDR3 is TGCAGTGCTAGTACCAGGGGATACGAGCAGTACTTC. Residues: CSASTRGYEQYF.

This clonotype was seen at least ten times. The gene calls are TRBV10-2 and TRBJ2-5; 10 positions agree with TRBD1. CDR3 length: 17 amino acids. Germline V CDR1 and CDR2: WSHSY, SAAADI. Germline trimming cut 6 bases from V and 0 bases from J; bases unmatched to any gene: 10. Here the CDR3 reads CASRPGTGDWYQETQYF. CDR3 sequence (DNA): TGCGCCAGCAGACCCGGGACAGGGGATTGGTACCAAGAGACCCAGTACTTC.

This clonotype occurred many times. This rearrangement joins TRBV6-1 to TRBJ1-3; 7 bases are a match to TRBD1. This CDR3 region has 15 residues. Trimming took 7 bases from V and 2 from J; bases not matched to a gene: 8. CDR1 and CDR2 (germline): MNHNS, SASEGT. CDR3 in DNA: TGTGCCAGCAAGGGACAGAGAGGGACTGGAAACACCATATATTTT. The encoded protein is CASKGQRGTGNTIYF.

The J gene is TRBJ2-3, the V gene TRBV7-9; possibly TRBD2 for D (5 bases). In germline, CDR1 is SEHNR, CDR2 FQNEAQ (reference sequence). The CDR3 loop spans 17 amino acids. V dropped 1 base and J dropped 2 bases, with 16 bases sitting between them. DNA of the CDR3: TGTGCCAGCAGCTTAGATCTGGGCGGGTCTCCCACAGATACGCAGTATTTT. Protein sequence: CASSLDLGGSPTDTQYF. The entire variable domain, with the rest obtained from reference TRBV7-9 and TRBJ2-3, is as follows: DTGVSQNPRHKITKRGQNVTFRCDPISEHNRLYWYRQTLGQGPEFLTYFQNEAQLEKSRLLSDRFSAERPKGSFSTLEIQRTEQGDSAMYLCASSLDLGGSPTDTQYFGPGTRLTVL.